A selection of T cell receptor beta chains follows, all from one sample in a study of PD-1 blockade in classical Hodgkin lymphoma. The assay was immunoSEQ multiplex PCR, and TCRdb's table has in-frame clones only and misses some. The table lists 40,000 to 65,000 clones, roughly 80% of them singletons. The sequencing used peripheral blood mononuclear cells (PBMCs), collected at baseline. These receptors were obtained from a human donor with classical Hodgkin lymphoma. CDR3s include the opening cysteine and the closing phenylalanine or tryptophan.

v_call	j_call	cdr3_aa
TRBV6-5	TRBJ1-1	CASSYSGRDTEAFF
TRBV9	TRBJ2-1	CASSVGRSLSSYNEQFF
TRBV6-6	TRBJ1-2	CASSYTRGYGYTF
TRBV10-3	TRBJ2-7	CAISGTGVGEQYF
TRBV19	TRBJ2-3	CASSIWEGGDTQYF
TRBV9	TRBJ2-1	CASSVKISSYNEQFF
TRBV7-9	TRBJ2-1	CASSLEASGNNEQFF
TRBV2	TRBJ1-6	CASSLISGQVNSPLHF
TRBV19	TRBJ2-2	CASSIRQGYTGELFF
TRBV5-1	TRBJ1-5	CASSPGGVRGSQPQHF
TRBV5-1	TRBJ2-2	CASSLAGTGDTGELFF